Listed below are T cell receptor beta chains from one sample, sequenced in a study of CXCR3-negative and CXCR3-positive naive CD8 T cells. TCRdb reprocessed the 5' RACE reads and keeps a single row for each CDR3 protein, giving no DNA. Its table records thousands of distinct CDR3 sequences. The sequencing input was naive CXCR3- CD8+ T cells from blood. These receptors came from a human donor in good health. Some clones in this sample may be carry-over from other donors' samples. The CDR3 runs from the conserved cysteine through the conserved F or W. Each record gives: clone size, J gene, V gene, CDR3 protein. Some rows mark clone size as missing; the rest say once, few, many or name a class of expanded clone.

medium-sized | TRBJ2-7 | TRBV29-1 | CSVDNGDSYEQYF
- | TRBJ2-7 | TRBV3-1 | CASSPPLDPYEQYF
medium-sized | TRBJ2-3 | TRBV5-4 | CASRPAGYSTDTQYF
medium-sized | TRBJ1-1 | TRBV28 | CASSYKFSGSPEAFF
medium-sized | TRBJ2-7 | TRBV11-2 | CASSLGIQQYEQYF
medium-sized | TRBJ2-2 | TRBV29-1 | CSVALGSEAGELFF
medium-sized | TRBJ2-7 | TRBV3-1 | CASSQALGSGDREQYF
- | TRBJ2-2 | TRBV7-9 | CASSLPVGVTGELFF
medium-sized | TRBJ1-2 | TRBV2 | CASSEMQVRLGYTF
- | TRBJ2-7 | TRBV29-1 | CRDDDSLSYEQYF
medium-sized | TRBJ2-7 | TRBV5-1 | CASSFPRTGDSYEQYF
- | TRBJ2-1 | TRBV2 | CASSGSGPFDEQFF
- | TRBJ1-1 | TRBV27 | CASSFGTMAFF
medium-sized | TRBJ2-7 | TRBV29-1 | CSVEEWRGATYEQYF
- | TRBJ2-7 | TRBV5-1 | CASSSDLAGSYEQYF
medium-sized | TRBJ2-2 | TRBV29-1 | CSASGTGNSGELFF
- | TRBJ2-6 | TRBV11-3 | CASSLESSGANVLTF
- | TRBJ1-4 | TRBV12-3/TRBV12-4 | CASSSTEINEKLFF
- | TRBJ2-3 | TRBV12-3/TRBV12-4 | CASTYGTSGIADTQYF
- | TRBJ2-3 | TRBV7-8 | CASSLSTGGLSTDTQYF
medium-sized | TRBJ2-3 | TRBV10-3 | CAISDPRLAGGTDTQYF
- | TRBJ2-4 | TRBV20-1 | CSARNRGKNIQYF
medium-sized | TRBJ2-5 | TRBV11-2 | CASSQIGGRETQYF
- | TRBJ2-1 | TRBV19 | CASSNTGDFSSEQFF
- | TRBJ1-3 | TRBV29-1 | CSVETAGASGNTIYF
medium-sized | TRBJ2-2 | TRBV20-1 | CSATSGDTGELFF
- | TRBJ2-7 | TRBV5-4 | CASSLLLAGVGEQYF
- | TRBJ2-7 | TRBV9 | CASSPRDRENEQYF
medium-sized | TRBJ2-7 | TRBV27 | CASSPPSTYEQYF
medium-sized | TRBJ2-1 | TRBV7-9 | CASSLVAGAYNEQFF
- | TRBJ2-5 | TRBV7-6 | CASSDRDREETQYF
medium-sized | TRBJ2-3 | TRBV28 | CASTLGATFYGTSRSDTQYF
- | TRBJ2-1 | TRBV29-1 | CSVEALTGTSYNEQFF
medium-sized | TRBJ1-6 | TRBV5-1 | CASSHGQGMDSPLHF
- | TRBJ2-5 | TRBV20-1 | CSASQAGVNLGHFFPPETQYF
medium-sized | TRBJ1-6 | TRBV9 | CASSVASAAAYNSPLHF
- | TRBJ1-2 | TRBV6-5 | CASSYSGDGYTF
medium-sized | TRBJ2-7 | TRBV28 | CASSNLGTGGDEQYF
medium-sized | TRBJ1-2 | TRBV2 | CASSTGGAIDGYTF
- | TRBJ1-1 | TRBV7-6 | CASSLEPDTEAFF
medium-sized | TRBJ2-7 | TRBV7-2 | CASSSGLEWSLTYEQYF
- | TRBJ2-3 | TRBV25-1 | CASSEQITDTQYF
medium-sized | TRBJ1-1 | TRBV19 | CASFKTGGNTEAFF
- | TRBJ2-7 | TRBV29-1 | CSVDRISYEQYF
- | TRBJ1-1 | TRBV4-2 | CASSPETVNTEAFF
medium-sized | TRBJ2-7 | TRBV5-1 | CASSLGQGHEQYF
medium-sized | TRBJ2-7 | TRBV20-1 | CSARDSKGRWEQYF
- | TRBJ2-5 | TRBV3-1 | CASSQVRTAQETQYF
- | TRBJ2-5 | TRBV7-9 | CASSSGLAGVQETQYF
- | TRBJ2-7 | TRBV27 | CASLSLAGVWHEQYF
- | TRBJ2-1 | TRBV4-1 | CASSQTHANEQFF
- | TRBJ2-5 | TRBV6-4 | CASSDFPGSGTQYF
- | TRBJ2-3 | TRBV29-1 | CSVEGELAVTDTQYF
- | TRBJ2-5 | TRBV5-1 | CASIGQDQETQYF
medium-sized | TRBJ2-5 | TRBV5-1 | CASSAGQTRETQYF
- | TRBJ1-1 | TRBV7-9 | CASSLDQGTNTEAFF
- | TRBJ2-7 | TRBV6-6 | CASSYPTSGSDEQYF
medium-sized | TRBJ2-1 | TRBV7-6 | CASSWTSGGDEQFF
medium-sized | TRBJ2-1 | TRBV7-3 | CASSGSGLAGIDNEQFF